This T cell receptor (beta chain) is from a study of regulatory T cells in long-lasting Graves disease. Findings of the study overall: Among samples with persistent disease, TRBV28, TRBJ1-2 and TRBJ2-5 were favored. Limited sample numbers may have lowered accuracy.

Through Arm-PCR of CDR3 regions and iRepertoire HTBI primers, TCR beta libraries were built. One entry per CDR3 protein results from TCRdb running MiXCR on the multiplex PCR reads. Counted here are roughly 500,000 distinct CDR3 sequences, roughly a fifth occurring once; the ten biggest clones make up about 7%. Specified time point: persistent/refractory GD, antithyroid drugs over 5 years with positive TRAb. PBMC RNA was the source of the TCR library. This clonotype was picked up many times. Its specificity is not known. Trimming shortened V by 4 bases and J by 4 bases, and 16 bases separated the two germline ends. This CDR3 comprises 16 residues. Germline assignment: CDR1 MDHEN and CDR2 SYDVKM.

The source material was peripheral blood mononuclear cells (PBMCs), sampled when the disease was refractory, from a patient treated with antithyroid drugs. This chain connects TRBV28 to TRBJ2-2; the D gene is possibly TRBD1 (7 bases). The source of this sequence is a female donor with Graves disease. CDR3 sequence reads: CASSSGGQEGTGELFF. DNA of the CDR3: TGTGCCAGCAGTTCCGGAGGACAGGAGGGCACCGGGGAGCTGTTTTTT.